The 25 T cell receptor beta chains reported below all come from one sample, sequenced in a study of CD4 T cells in relation to SARS-CoV-2 and coronaviruses. Unexposed donor CD4+ T cells date from 2011-2018, before the COVID-19 pandemic. TCRdb keeps only in-frame clones here, not all; method: immunoSEQ multiplex PCR. The sample shows roughly 68,000 clones, approximately 93% of them seen only once. The sequencing sample was made of naive CD4+ T cells from PBMCs. The subset is: naive CD4+ T cells isolated by negative enrichment. Every receptor here comes from a human donor in good health.

The genes are TRBV7-9 and TRBJ1-4, with TRBD1 identical over 9 bases. The J segment lost 8 bases and the V segment lost 4 bases, leaving 2 bases of the junction unmatched. The CDR3 runs to 13 residues. CDR1 and CDR2 (germline): SEHNR, FQNEAQ (reference sequence). The CDR3 protein is CASSSTGGEKLFF. In DNA, the CDR3 is TGTGCCAGCAGCTCGACAGGGGGGGAAAAACTGTTTTTT.

V usage is TRBV10-3 and J usage is TRBJ1-1; perhaps TRBD1 as D (5 bases). The germline CDR1 and CDR2 sequences are ENHRY and SYGVKD. The CDR3 is 12 amino acids. V lost 6 bases and J 3 bases, leaving 8 bases between the germline ends. CDR3: CAIRGGDTEAFF. The CDR3, as DNA: TGTGCCATCAGGGGGGGGGACACTGAAGCTTTCTTT.

V and J are TRBV5-4 and TRBJ2-7; tentatively, D is TRBD2 (6 bases). This CDR3 has 15 amino acids. Trimming pared 5 bases from V and 3 bases from J, leaving 18 bases between. In germline, CDR1 is SGHNT, CDR2 YYREEE (reference sequence). The CDR3 coding sequence is TGTGCCAGCAGAGAATCGACCGGGACTTACTACGAGCAGTACTTC. Translating it yields CASRESTGTYYEQYF. Complete variable domain (other parts from reference TRBV5-4 and TRBJ2-7): ETGVTQSPTHLIKTRGQQVTLRCSSQSGHNTVSWYQQALGQGPQFIFQYYREEENGRGNFPPRFSGLQFPNYSSELNVNALELDDSALYLCASRESTGTYYEQYFGPGTRLTVT.

V and J are TRBV11-3 and TRBJ2-2; 11 bases align to TRBD1. The CDR3 covers 17 residues. Trimming at V came to 1 base and at J to 4 bases, leaving 5 bases not matched to a gene. Germline V gene data show CDR1 as SGHNT and CDR2 as YENEEA. The chain's CDR3 is CASSLGAGTGGTGELFF. CDR3 nucleotide sequence: TGTGCCAGCAGCTTAGGAGCCGGGACAGGGGGCACCGGGGAGCTGTTTTTT.

The chain couples TRBV12-5 to TRBJ2-5; 8 bases match TRBD1. Per germline, CDR1 LGHNT and CDR2 FRNRAP. The trim removed 1 base at V and 5 bases at J, leaving 6 bases unmatched. The CDR3 is made up of 15 amino acids. The CDR3 spells CASGLGQGAGETQYF. CDR3 nucleotide sequence: TGTGCTAGTGGTTTGGGGCAGGGGGCTGGTGAGACCCAGTACTTC.

This sequence joins TRBV18 and TRBJ1-5; D is perhaps TRBD1 (5 bases). Germline-derived CDR1 and CDR2 are KGHSH and LQKENI. The CDR3 extends over 15 amino acids. The V end lost 3 bases, the J end lost 6 bases, and 15 bases lay between the germline ends. The CDR3 reads CASSPSWGVGQPQHF. The CDR3 DNA follows: TGTGCCAGCTCACCTTCCTGGGGGGTCGGTCAGCCCCAGCATTTT.

V and J are TRBV4-1 and TRBJ2-1, with 7 nucleotides matching TRBD2. Germline V CDR1 and CDR2: MGHRA, YSYEKL. Losses at the gene ends were 1 base for V and 14 bases for J; bases not matched to a gene: 8. The CDR3 has 13 amino acids. The CDR3 sequence is CASSQGLAARKFF. DNA for the CDR3: TGCGCCAGCAGCCAAGGCCTAGCGGCCCGTAAGTTCTTC.

The V call is TRBV18, the J call TRBJ1-5; a weak D match, TRBD1 (5 bases). The CDR3 is made up of 14 amino acids. V dropped 3 bases and J dropped 7 bases, with 13 bases sitting between them. Germline V gives CDR1 KGHSH, CDR2 LQKENI. The CDR3: CASSPGQGSQPQHF. The CDR3 region has the DNA TGTGCCAGCTCACCCGGACAAGGGAGCCAGCCCCAGCATTTT.

V is TRBV28 and J is TRBJ1-5; D possibly corresponds to TRBD1 (5 bases). V lost 6 bases, J lost 2 bases, and 17 bases lay in between. The CDR3 has 16 amino acids. CDR1 is MDHEN and CDR2 is SYDVKM in the germline V gene. DNA for the CDR3: TGTGCCAGCAGGAGGGCCGCAGGGTATGGCAATCAGCCCCAGCATTTT. It encodes CASRRAAGYGNQPQHF.

J is TRBJ2-7 and V is TRBV19, with no clear D. The germline gives CDR1 LNHDA, CDR2 SQIVND (reference sequence). Trimming pared 0 bases from V and 9 bases from J, leaving 12 bases between. The CDR3 consists of 13 residues. DNA of the CDR3: TGTGCCAGTAGTATAGATCTCTGGGAAGGGCAGTACTTC. This translates into CASSIDLWEGQYF. Combining the CDR3 with reference TRBV19 and TRBJ2-7 gives the whole variable domain DGGITQSPKYLFRKEGQNVTLSCEQNLNHDAMYWYRQDPGQGLRLIYYSQIVNDFQKGDIAEGYSVSREKKESFPLTVTSAQKNPTAFYLCASSIDLWEGQYFGPGTRLTVT.

The chain combines TRBV23-1 with TRBJ1-5, with 9 bases aligning to TRBD1. TRBV23-1 is assigned to the ORF class and has an uncertain function. The CDR3 covers 15 residues. After removal of 3 bases from V and 1 base from J, the junction contained 1 base not matched to a gene. This CDR3 reads CASSQGQGSNQPQHF. In nucleotides, the CDR3 is TGCGCCAGCAGTCAGGGACAGGGAAGCAATCAGCCCCAGCATTTT.

CDR3 amino acids: CASGLTHTDRRAFF. CDR3 DNA: TGTGCTAGTGGTCTAACACATACGGACAGGAGAGCTTTCTTT. V gene TRBV12-5 combines with J gene TRBJ1-1; 7 nucleotides line up with TRBD1. J lost 10 bases, V lost 5 bases, and 13 bases had no gene match. Germline V lookup: CDR1 LGHNT, CDR2 FRNRAP. The CDR3 extends over 14 amino acids.

For this clone: At one of its ends the junction is not consistent with the germline gene, which may arise from a read error. V is TRBV27 and J is TRBJ1-6, with D possibly TRBD1 on 5 matching bases. In germline, CDR1 is MNHEY, CDR2 SMNVEV (reference sequence). CDR3 size: 18 residues. The CDR3 sequence: CASKGVGHLPSYDSPLHF. As DNA, the CDR3 is TGTGCCAGCAAAGGGGTAGGACACCTACCTTCCTATGATTCACCCCTCCACTTT.

The chain uses TRBV19 and TRBJ1-2; D unclear. The CDR3 is 13 residues long. Trimming left V 5 bases short and J 4 bases short, with 11 bases between. Germline CDR1 is LNHDA and CDR2 is SQIVND (reference sequence). CDR3 amino acids: CASSVTEIYGYTF. The CDR3 region has the DNA TGTGCCAGTAGTGTTACAGAGATCTATGGCTACACCTTC.

The rearrangement links TRBV18 to TRBJ2-7, with D uncertain. CDR1 KGHSH and CDR2 LQKENI come from the germline V gene. Trimming removed 1 base at V and 2 bases at J, with 12 bases between. The CDR3 extends over 15 amino acids. The CDR3 DNA reads TGTGCCAGCTCACCACGGGCTAAGGAGACCTACGAGCAGTACTTC. Protein product: CASSPRAKETYEQYF.

The chain combines TRBV19 with TRBJ2-1; 9 bases are a match to TRBD2. The CDR3 contains 14 residues. The germline V gene has CDR1 LNHDA and CDR2 SQIVND (reference sequence). With V trimmed by 4 bases and J by 6 bases, 4 bases remained unmatched. The CDR3 region has the DNA TGTGCCAGTAGTAGTAGCGGGGGAACCAATGAGCAGTTCTTC. Translating gives CASSSSGGTNEQFF. Using reference TRBV19 and TRBJ2-1 for the parts outside the CDR3, the full variable domain is DGGITQSPKYLFRKEGQNVTLSCEQNLNHDAMYWYRQDPGQGLRLIYYSQIVNDFQKGDIAEGYSVSREKKESFPLTVTSAQKNPTAFYLCASSSSGGTNEQFFGPGTRLTVL.

The chain carries TRBV4-3 and TRBJ1-5, with D uncertain. The CDR3 is 13 amino acids. CDR1 and CDR2 from the germline V gene are LGHNA and YSLEER. Trimming removed 0 bases at V and 8 bases at J, with 8 bases between. The CDR3 loop reads CASSQDVYEPQHF. CDR3 nucleotides: TGCGCCAGCAGCCAAGATGTGTACGAGCCCCAGCATTTT.

The chain employs TRBV28 and TRBJ2-5, with a possible D match to TRBD1 (5 bases). Germline loops: CDR1 MDHEN, CDR2 SYDVKM. The CDR3 is 15 residues long. Trimming took 3 bases from V and 0 from J, leaving 11 bases between them. The DNA of the CDR3 is TGTGCCAGCAGTTTGTGGGCAGGGAACCAAGAGACCCAGTACTTC. Its translation: CASSLWAGNQETQYF.

For this clone: Distinct nucleotide sequences in the sample also encode this CDR3. The chain carries TRBV5-1 and TRBJ2-7, with D perhaps matching TRBD2 (6 bases). V was shortened by 0 bases and J by 3 bases, with 10 bases between the two germline ends. CDR3 length: 14 amino acids. Germline V gene data show CDR1 as SGHRS and CDR2 as YFSETQ. CDR3 nucleotides: TGCGCCAGCAGCTTGGAGGGAGGACTCTACGAGCAGTACTTC. Translating gives CASSLEGGLYEQYF.

The gene calls are TRBV11-2 and TRBJ2-3; possibly TRBD1 or TRBD2 for D (6 bases each). This CDR3 is 15 amino acids long. CDR1 is SGHAT and CDR2 is FQNNGV in the germline V gene. V lost 1 base, J lost 5 bases, and 13 bases lay in between. The CDR3 bases are TGTGCCAGCAGCTTAGTGTCGGGGGCTGGAGATACGCAGTATTTT. Translation: CASSLVSGAGDTQYF.

The rearrangement links TRBV5-1 to TRBJ1-6; tentative D call: TRBD1 (6 bases). CDR1 and CDR2 from the germline V gene are SGHRS and YFSETQ. With 6 bases removed from V and 6 bases from J, the gap between germline ends came to 10 bases. The CDR3 has 13 amino acids. CDR3 in DNA: TGCGCCAGCATGGAGGACAGTAATTCACCCCTCCACTTT. It translates to CASMEDSNSPLHF.

This clone was seen only a few times. The CDR3 DNA reads TGTGCCAGCAGCAGCGGGGGACTCTACAATGAGCAGTTCTTC. Its translation: CASSSGGLYNEQFF. The J gene is TRBJ2-1, the V gene TRBV5-4, with TRBD2 matching 8 bases. The V gene end was trimmed by 4 bases and the J gene end by 3 bases; junction bases not matched to a gene: 3. The germline V gene encodes CDR1 SGHNT and CDR2 YYREEE (reference sequence). The CDR3 sequence is 14 residues long.

This clone was recorded a few times. The chain carries TRBV5-4 and TRBJ2-3; D might be TRBD1 or TRBD2, each matching 6 bases. Trimming took 1 base from V and 4 from J, leaving 10 bases between them. Germline lookup yields CDR1 SGHNT and CDR2 YYREEE (reference sequence). CDR3 length: 14 amino acids. The CDR3 reads CASSLRGDPDTQYF. In DNA form, the CDR3 reads TGTGCCAGCAGCTTGAGGGGGGATCCAGATACGCAGTATTTT. Together with reference TRBV5-4 and TRBJ2-3, the CDR3 gives the full variable domain: ETGVTQSPTHLIKTRGQQVTLRCSSQSGHNTVSWYQQALGQGPQFIFQYYREEENGRGNFPPRFSGLQFPNYSSELNVNALELDDSALYLCASSLRGDPDTQYFGPGTRLTVL.

The rearrangement uses TRBV3-1 (or the pseudogene TRBV3-2) and TRBJ2-3; unclear D gene. The CDR3 is 14 amino acids. Germline-derived CDR1 and CDR2 are LGHDT and YNNKEL (reference sequence). V shed 0 bases and J shed 6 bases, with 10 bases lying between them. The DNA for the CDR3 is TGTGCCAGCAGCCAAGATCGTCAGGTGGATACGCAGTATTTT. The encoded protein is CASSQDRQVDTQYF.

V usage is TRBV7-2 and J usage is TRBJ2-7, with D possibly being TRBD1 (6 bases). The CDR3 extends over 13 amino acids. Germline V lookup: CDR1 SGHTA, CDR2 FQGNSA. The ends were cut back, 2 bases at V and 5 bases at J, with 10 bases in the middle. CDR3 residues: CASSLPGVNEQYF. DNA for the CDR3: TGTGCCAGCAGCTTACCAGGGGTCAACGAGCAGTACTTC.